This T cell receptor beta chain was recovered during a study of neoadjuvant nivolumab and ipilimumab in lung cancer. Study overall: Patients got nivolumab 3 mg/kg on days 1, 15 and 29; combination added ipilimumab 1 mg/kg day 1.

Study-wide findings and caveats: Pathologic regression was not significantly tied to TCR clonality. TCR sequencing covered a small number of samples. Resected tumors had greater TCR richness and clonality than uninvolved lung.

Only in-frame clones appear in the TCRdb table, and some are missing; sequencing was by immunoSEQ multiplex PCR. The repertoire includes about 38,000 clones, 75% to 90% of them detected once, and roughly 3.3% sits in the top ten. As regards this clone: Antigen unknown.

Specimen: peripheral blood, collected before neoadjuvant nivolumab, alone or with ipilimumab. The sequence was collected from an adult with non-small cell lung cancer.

CDR3: CAWSVQPRAETQYF. The CDR3, as DNA: TGTGCCTGGAGTGTACAGCCCAGGGCGGAGACCCAGTACTTC. The chain has TRBV30 and TRBJ2-5, with D maybe TRBD1 (5 bases). CDR1 is GTSNPN, CDR2 SVGIG, per germline (reference sequence). CDR3 length: 14 amino acids. Trimming left V 0 bases short and J 5 bases short, with 13 bases between.